Following are 27 T cell receptor beta chains from one sample sequenced in a study of PD-1 blockade in classical Hodgkin lymphoma. Clones were sequenced by immunoSEQ multiplex PCR, and TCRdb holds only the in-frame ones, with some missing. Counted here are over 25,000 clones, over 80% occurring once; the ten biggest clones make up about 21%. Each patient relapsed following autologous stem cell transplantation, and prior brentuximab vedotin exposure differed. The sequencing used peripheral blood mononuclear cells (PBMCs), collected before the second cycle of nivolumab. The receptor source for this set is a human donor with classical Hodgkin lymphoma.

The chain carries TRBV10-3 and TRBJ2-5; 11 nucleotides match TRBD2. The CDR3 runs 15 residues. CDR1 ENHRY and CDR2 SYGVKD come from the germline V gene. With 3 bases clipped from V and 3 bases from J, the junction kept 3 bases outside the gene matches. The CDR3 loop is CAISELAGDKETQYF. CDR3 sequence (DNA): TGTGCCATCAGTGAACTAGCGGGAGACAAAGAGACCCAGTACTTC.

This clone has a handful of counts. The gene calls are TRBV28 and TRBJ2-2; weak D call: TRBD2 (6 bases). V lost 8 bases to trimming and J lost 5 bases, with 12 bases between them. This CDR3 has 13 amino acids. Germline V gene sequence: CDR1 MDHEN, CDR2 SYDVKM. For the CDR3, the DNA is TGTGCCAGCTCGGGGGTGGGGACCGGGGAGCTGTTTTTT. Amino acids: CASSGVGTGELFF.

This rearrangement joins TRBV4-1 to TRBJ1-1; D may be TRBD1 (5 bases). Germline CDR1 MGHRA, CDR2 YSYEKL. V was cut by 0 bases and J by 4 bases, with 9 bases left in between. The CDR3 consists of 14 residues. The CDR3 nucleotides are TGCGCCAGCAGCCAAGATCCGGGGACCACTGAAGCTTTCTTT. Translating it yields CASSQDPGTTEAFF.

This chain links TRBV6-1 with TRBJ1-3; D remains unclear. The CDR3 is 15 residues long. V lost 4 bases and J 2 bases, leaving 12 bases between the germline ends. Germline CDR1 is MNHNS and CDR2 is SASEGT. The CDR3 here is CASSGRQAAGNTIYF. CDR3 sequence (DNA): TGTGCCAGCAGTGGGCGGCAGGCCGCTGGAAACACCATATATTTT.

This clone was seen once. A read error is the likely source, as a far larger clone sits one nucleotide away. The same CDR3 also results from other DNA sequences found in this sample. The chain joins TRBV6-5 to TRBJ1-1; weak D call: TRBD1 (5 bases). Germline V gene sequence: CDR1 MNHEY, CDR2 SVGAGI. The CDR3 runs to 14 residues. Trimming shortened V by 7 bases and J by 5 bases, and 17 bases separated the two germline ends. The CDR3: CASTGGLVWTEAFF. The CDR3 DNA reads TGTGCCAGCACGGGGGGGTTAGTTTGGACTGAAGCTTTCTTT.

The V and J genes are TRBV5-6 and TRBJ2-2, with D possibly being TRBD1 (5 bases). The germline gives CDR1 SGHDT, CDR2 YYEEEE. The CDR3 runs 16 residues. Trimming shortened V by 3 bases and J by 1 base, and 13 bases separated the two germline ends. The CDR3 DNA reads TGTGCCAGCAGCTACGGACACGCAGTGAACACCGGGGAGCTGTTTTTT. Translating it yields CASSYGHAVNTGELFF.

V usage is TRBV20-1 and J usage is TRBJ2-3; possibly TRBD2 for D (6 bases). CDR1 is DFQATT, CDR2 SNEGSKA, per germline (reference sequence). The CDR3 runs to 11 residues. Between the trimmed V and J ends, which lost 8 bases and 6 bases, there was a span of 12 bases. The CDR3 loop is CSYLLADTQYF. As DNA, the CDR3 is TGCAGTTACCTGCTAGCGGATACGCAGTATTTT.

V is TRBV7-2 and J is TRBJ1-2; D uncertain. With 1 base removed from V and 3 bases from J, the gap between germline ends came to 15 bases. The CDR3 sequence is 16 residues long. Germline CDR1 and CDR2: SGHTA and FQGNSA. Here the CDR3 reads CASSLERSRRDYGYTF. The CDR3 coding sequence is TGTGCCAGCAGCTTAGAACGTAGCAGGAGAGACTATGGCTACACCTTC.

Only one count was recorded for this clone. The chain employs TRBV10-3 and TRBJ2-5; 9 bases agree with TRBD1. The CDR3 sequence is 13 residues long. Germline V gene sequence: CDR1 ENHRY, CDR2 SYGVKD. Unmatched junction bases numbered 0, after V lost 6 bases and J lost 1 base. CDR3: CAIRGQGQETQYF. DNA for the CDR3: TGTGCCATCAGGGGACAGGGCCAAGAGACCCAGTACTTC.

This clone appeared once. V gene TRBV7-6 combines with J gene TRBJ2-5, with 8 bases fitting TRBD1. The J call may be incorrect, as the DNA end agrees better with TRBJ2-7. This CDR3 has 17 amino acids. Looked up from germline, CDR1 is SGHVS and CDR2 is FNYEAQ. CDR3 sequence (DNA): TGTGCCAGCAGCGAGTTTTCAGGGGGCGCATTTCTCCCCGAGCAGTACTTC. Its translation: CASSEFSGGAFLPEQYF.

The chain couples TRBV28 to TRBJ1-2; no firm D call. V gave up 5 bases and J gave up 0 bases, with 10 bases separating them. Germline assignment: CDR1 MDHEN and CDR2 SYDVKM. CDR3 length: 14 residues. The CDR3 loop reads CASSPPATNYGYTF. The CDR3 DNA reads TGTGCCAGCAGTCCCCCGGCTACTAACTATGGCTACACCTTC.

The chain is built from TRBV5-6 and TRBJ1-1; D is ambiguous. This CDR3 is built from 11 residues. Trimming removed 7 bases at V and 4 bases at J, with 8 bases between. Germline loops: CDR1 SGHDT, CDR2 YYEEEE. The CDR3, as DNA: TGTGCCAGCGGACGGAGCACTGAAGCTTTCTTT. This codes for CASGRSTEAFF.

CDR3 coding DNA: TGTGCCAGCAGCGAGGTACTAGCGGGAGGCCGGGAGCAGTTCTTC. This encodes CASSEVLAGGREQFF. The chain links TRBV7-9 to TRBJ2-1, with TRBD2 identical over 12 bases. V was clipped by 5 bases and J by 10 bases; unmatched bases: 9. CDR3 length: 15 amino acids. Germline V gives CDR1 SEHNR, CDR2 FQNEAQ (reference sequence).

The chain employs TRBV2 and TRBJ1-4; D gene unclear. The CDR3 runs 11 residues. Trimming removed 7 bases at V and 6 bases at J, with 6 bases between. Germline V gene lookup returns CDR1 SNHLY and CDR2 FYNNEI. CDR3 DNA: TGTGCCAGCAATCGCGATGAAAAACTGTTTTTT. Translated, it gives CASNRDEKLFF.

The chain recombines TRBV19 with TRBJ2-5; the D is unclear. Germline V CDR1 and CDR2: LNHDA, SQIVND (reference sequence). Trimming removed 7 bases from V and 5 bases from J, with 17 bases in between. The CDR3 spans 14 residues. The CDR3, as DNA: TGTGCCAGTAAGGCTAATAATGTCGTGGAGACCCAGTACTTC. Protein: CASKANNVVETQYF.

The rearrangement links TRBV6-6 to TRBJ1-4, with 7 bases fitting TRBD1. The CDR3 spans 16 residues. V gave up 8 bases and J gave up 1 base; unmatched junction bases: 10. Per germline, CDR1 MNHNY and CDR2 SVGAGI (reference sequence). The chain's CDR3 is CASQRDSLVTNEKLFF. CDR3 nucleotide sequence: TGTGCCAGCCAGCGGGACAGTCTAGTAACTAATGAAAAACTGTTTTTT.

This chain uses TRBV30 with TRBJ2-3, with D possibly matching TRBD1 (6 bases). Trimming stripped 5 bases from V and 2 bases from J, with 20 bases between. Germline CDR1 and CDR2: GTSNPN and SVGIG (reference sequence). The CDR3 has 16 amino acids. The CDR3 region is CAWGPPAGAFTDTQYF. The CDR3 region has the DNA TGTGCCTGGGGTCCCCCCGCAGGGGCTTTCACAGATACGCAGTATTTT.

This clone was picked up a small number of times. The V and J genes are TRBV28 and TRBJ2-7, with a possible D match to TRBD2 (6 bases). Trimming pared 7 bases from V and 0 bases from J, leaving 19 bases between. CDR1 is MDHEN and CDR2 is SYDVKM in the germline V gene. CDR3 length: 16 amino acids. The CDR3 coding sequence is TGTGCCAGCATGAGTGGGGGGATAGGTACCTCCTACGAGCAGTACTTC. Amino acid sequence: CASMSGGIGTSYEQYF.

This rearrangement joins TRBV6-1 to TRBJ1-1; D not certain. V was cut by 4 bases and J by 2 bases, with 8 bases left in between. The CDR3 is 13 amino acids. CDR1 and CDR2 from the germline V gene are MNHNS and SASEGT. The CDR3 loop reads CASSVASNTEAFF. The CDR3 nucleotides are TGTGCCAGCAGTGTAGCGAGTAACACTGAAGCTTTCTTT.

This clone has just a few counts. This rearrangement joins TRBV7-8 to TRBJ2-3; TRBD2 matches 13 bases. This CDR3 is 15 amino acids long. The V and J ends lost 7 bases and 4 bases, in that order; junction bases with no gene match: 5. Germline V gives CDR1 SGHVS, CDR2 FQNEAQ. The CDR3, as DNA: TGTGCCAGCACCTCTGGACTAGCGGGAGCAGATACGCAGTATTTT. Translated: CASTSGLAGADTQYF.

As for this clone: Different DNA sequences within this sample yield the same CDR3. The gene calls are TRBV7-9 and TRBJ2-3; D perhaps matches TRBD2 (6 bases). The ends were cut back, 5 bases at V and 7 bases at J, with 13 bases in the middle. CDR1 is SEHNR and CDR2 is FQNEAQ in the germline V gene (reference sequence). This CDR3 has 13 amino acids. CDR3 nucleotide sequence: TGTGCCAGCAGCCCTCCGGGACTCCATACGCAGTATTTT. Translating it yields CASSPPGLHTQYF.

The chain has TRBV6-5 and TRBJ2-7; 8 nucleotides agree with TRBD2. The CDR3 is 14 residues long. V lost 5 bases and J lost 5; bases outside the gene matches: 8. Per germline, CDR1 MNHEY and CDR2 SVGAGI. The CDR3 sequence: CASSTREGRHEQYV. The CDR3 DNA reads as TGTGCCAGCAGTACCCGGGAGGGGCGGCACGAGCAGTACGTC.

The chain has TRBV5-1 and TRBJ2-3; perhaps TRBD2 as D (6 bases). CDR3 size: 14 residues. Trimming pared 3 bases from V and 6 bases from J, leaving 14 bases between. Germline V gene lookup returns CDR1 SGHRS and CDR2 YFSETQ. The CDR3 DNA reads as TGCGCCAGCAGCTATCAAGGGGCGGGGGATACGCAGTATTTT. Translation: CASSYQGAGDTQYF.

The gene calls are TRBV5-1 and TRBJ2-2; either TRBD1 or TRBD2 may fit D (5 bases each). Between the trimmed V and J ends, which lost 2 bases and 1 base, there was a span of 12 bases. Looked up from germline, CDR1 is SGHRS and CDR2 is YFSETQ. The length of the CDR3 is 16 residues. The CDR3 nucleotides are TGCGCCAGCAGCTTCGGATTTGGGGGGAACACCGGGGAGCTGTTTTTT. This gives the protein CASSFGFGGNTGELFF.

The V gene is TRBV5-6, the J gene TRBJ1-5; possibly TRBD1 for D (6 bases). Trimming removed 4 bases from V and 6 bases from J, with 11 bases in between. Germline CDR1 is SGHDT and CDR2 is YYEEEE. The CDR3 is 13 amino acids. The CDR3 is CASSTRDIQPQHF. CDR3 nucleotides: TGTGCCAGCAGCACTCGGGACATTCAGCCCCAGCATTTT.

The rearrangement uses TRBV5-4 and TRBJ2-3; D is perhaps TRBD1 (5 bases). V dropped 3 bases and J dropped 5 bases, with 10 bases sitting between them. Germline V gene sequence: CDR1 SGHNT, CDR2 YYREEE (reference sequence). CDR3 length: 13 residues. This CDR3 reads CASSSKQEDTQYF. CDR3 nucleotide sequence: TGTGCCAGCAGCTCGAAACAGGAAGATACGCAGTATTTT.

This sequence joins TRBV10-3 and TRBJ2-3; D is ambiguous. The germline V gene encodes CDR1 ENHRY and CDR2 SYGVKD. Trimming removed 8 bases at V and 3 bases at J, with 6 bases between. This CDR3 comprises 11 residues. The DNA of the CDR3 is TGTGCCATCTCCGGGACAGATACGCAGTATTTT. Translation gives CAISGTDTQYF.